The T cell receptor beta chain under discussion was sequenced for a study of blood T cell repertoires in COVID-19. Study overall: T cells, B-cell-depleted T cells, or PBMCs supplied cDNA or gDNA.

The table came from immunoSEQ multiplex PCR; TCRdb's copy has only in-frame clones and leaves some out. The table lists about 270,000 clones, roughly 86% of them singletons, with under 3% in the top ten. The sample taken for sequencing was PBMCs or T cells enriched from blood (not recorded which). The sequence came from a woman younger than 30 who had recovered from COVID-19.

CDR3 coding DNA: TGTGCCAGCAGTGAAACCGGGACTTACCAAGAGACCCAGTACTTC. It specifies CASSETGTYQETQYF. This rearrangement joins TRBV6-1 to TRBJ2-5; tentative D call: TRBD2 (6 bases). This CDR3 comprises 15 residues. Trimming cost V 2 bases and J 0 bases, with 10 bases left between them. CDR1 MNHNS and CDR2 SASEGT come from the germline V gene.